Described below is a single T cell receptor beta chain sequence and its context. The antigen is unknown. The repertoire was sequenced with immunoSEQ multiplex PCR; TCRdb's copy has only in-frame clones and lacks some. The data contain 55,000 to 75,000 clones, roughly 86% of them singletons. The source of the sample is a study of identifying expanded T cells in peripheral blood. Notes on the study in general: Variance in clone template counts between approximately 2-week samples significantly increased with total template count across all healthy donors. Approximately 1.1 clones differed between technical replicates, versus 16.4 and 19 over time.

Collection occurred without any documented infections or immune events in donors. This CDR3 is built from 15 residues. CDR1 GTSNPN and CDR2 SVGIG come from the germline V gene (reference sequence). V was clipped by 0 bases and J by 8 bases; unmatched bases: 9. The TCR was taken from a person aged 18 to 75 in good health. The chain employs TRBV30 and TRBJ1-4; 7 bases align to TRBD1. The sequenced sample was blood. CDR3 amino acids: CAWSVRTGVGEKLFF. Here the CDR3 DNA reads TGTGCCTGGAGTGTACGAACAGGGGTAGGGGAAAAACTGTTTTTT.